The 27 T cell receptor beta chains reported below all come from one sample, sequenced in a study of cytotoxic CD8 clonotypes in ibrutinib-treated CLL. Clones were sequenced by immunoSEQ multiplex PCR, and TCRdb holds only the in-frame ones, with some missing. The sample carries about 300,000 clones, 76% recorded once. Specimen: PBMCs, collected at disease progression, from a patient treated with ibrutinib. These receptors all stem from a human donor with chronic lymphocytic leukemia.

CDR3 region: CASGSGTGGEQYF. In DNA form, the CDR3 reads TGTGCTAGTGGGTCAGGGACGGGAGGCGAGCAGTACTTC. The rearrangement uses TRBV12-5 and TRBJ2-7, with 7 bases fitting TRBD2. In germline, CDR1 is LGHNT, CDR2 FRNRAP. The CDR3 covers 13 residues. The trim removed 6 bases at V and 6 bases at J, leaving 8 bases unmatched.

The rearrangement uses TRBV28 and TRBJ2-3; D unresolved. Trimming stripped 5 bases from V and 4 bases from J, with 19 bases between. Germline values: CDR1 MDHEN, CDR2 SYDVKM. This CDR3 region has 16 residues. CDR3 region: CASSQTGPLGPDTQYF. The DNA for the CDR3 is TGTGCCAGCAGTCAGACCGGGCCCCTGGGCCCAGATACGCAGTATTTT.

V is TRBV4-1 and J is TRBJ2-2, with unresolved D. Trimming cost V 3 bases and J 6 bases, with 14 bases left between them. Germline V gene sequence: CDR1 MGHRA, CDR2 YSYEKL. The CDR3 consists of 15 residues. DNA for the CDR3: TGCGCCAGCAGCCATGCAGTGAATTCGGCCGGGGAGCTGTTTTTT. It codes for CASSHAVNSAGELFF.

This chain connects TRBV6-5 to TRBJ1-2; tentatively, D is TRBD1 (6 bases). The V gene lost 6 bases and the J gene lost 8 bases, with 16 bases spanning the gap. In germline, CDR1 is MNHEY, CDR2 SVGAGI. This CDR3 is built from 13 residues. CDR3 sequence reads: CASSRQARGGYTF. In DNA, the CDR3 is TGTGCCAGCAGCCGACAGGCGCGGGGAGGCTACACCTTC.

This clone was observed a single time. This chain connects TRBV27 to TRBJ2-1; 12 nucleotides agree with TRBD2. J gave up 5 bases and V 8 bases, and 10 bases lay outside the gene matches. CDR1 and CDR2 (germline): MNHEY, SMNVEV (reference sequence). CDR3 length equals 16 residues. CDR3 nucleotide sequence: TGTGCCAGCGGAAACATGGGACTAGCGGGTAACAATGAGCAGTTCTTC. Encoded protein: CASGNMGLAGNNEQFF.

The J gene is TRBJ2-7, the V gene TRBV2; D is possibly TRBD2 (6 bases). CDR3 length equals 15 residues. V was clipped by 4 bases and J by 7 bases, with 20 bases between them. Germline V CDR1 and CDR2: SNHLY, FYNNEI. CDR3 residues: CASSGAGTPKEEQYF. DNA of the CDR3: TGTGCCAGCAGTGGTGCCGGGACTCCTAAGGAAGAGCAGTACTTC.

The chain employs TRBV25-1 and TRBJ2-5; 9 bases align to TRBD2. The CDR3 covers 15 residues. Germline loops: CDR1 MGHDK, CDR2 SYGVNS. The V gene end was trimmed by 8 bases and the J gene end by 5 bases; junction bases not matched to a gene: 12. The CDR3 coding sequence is TGTGCCAGCGGGGATAGTAGCGGGAGAGGGGAGACCCAGTACTTC. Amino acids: CASGDSSGRGETQYF.

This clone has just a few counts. CDR3 loop: CATSREGGGQLYGYTF. DNA of the CDR3: TGTGCCACCAGCAGAGAAGGGGGAGGGCAGCTCTATGGCTACACCTTC. The chain is built from TRBV15 and TRBJ1-2, with D possibly TRBD1 on 6 matching bases. This CDR3 is 16 amino acids long. Germline lookup yields CDR1 LNHNV and CDR2 YYDKDF (reference sequence). Trimming removed 0 bases at V and 4 bases at J, with 15 bases between. Full variable domain (rest looked up from reference TRBV15 and TRBJ1-2): DAMVIQNPRYQVTQFGKPVTLSCSQTLNHNVMYWYQQKSSQAPKLLFHYYDKDFNNEADTPDNFQSRRPNTSFCFLDIRSPGLGDTAMYLCATSREGGGQLYGYTFGSGTRLTVV.

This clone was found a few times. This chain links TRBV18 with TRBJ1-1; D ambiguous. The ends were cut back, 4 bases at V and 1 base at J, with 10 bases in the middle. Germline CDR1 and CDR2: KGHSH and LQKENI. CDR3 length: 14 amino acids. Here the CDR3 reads CASSLTHRNTEAFF. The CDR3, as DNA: TGTGCCAGCTCACTAACCCATCGGAACACTGAAGCTTTCTTT.

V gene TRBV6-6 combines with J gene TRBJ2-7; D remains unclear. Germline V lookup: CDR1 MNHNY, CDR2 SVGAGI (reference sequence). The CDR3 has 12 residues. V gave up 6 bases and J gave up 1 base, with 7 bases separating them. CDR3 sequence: CASSDPSYEQYF. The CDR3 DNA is TGTGCCAGCAGCGACCCATCCTACGAGCAGTACTTC.

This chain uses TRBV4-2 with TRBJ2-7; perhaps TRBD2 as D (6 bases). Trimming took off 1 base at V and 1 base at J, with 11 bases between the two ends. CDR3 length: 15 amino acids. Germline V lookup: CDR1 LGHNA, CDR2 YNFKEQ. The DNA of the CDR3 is TGTGCCAGCAGCCAAGTGGAGGGAAAATCCTACGAGCAGTACTTC. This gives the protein CASSQVEGKSYEQYF.

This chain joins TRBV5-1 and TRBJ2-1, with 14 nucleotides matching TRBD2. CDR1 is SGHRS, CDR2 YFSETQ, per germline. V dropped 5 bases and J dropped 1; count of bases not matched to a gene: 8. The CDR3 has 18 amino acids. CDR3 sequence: CASSSAGTSGRSYNEQFF. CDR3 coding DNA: TGCGCCAGCAGTTCCGCCGGGACTAGCGGGAGATCCTACAATGAGCAGTTCTTC. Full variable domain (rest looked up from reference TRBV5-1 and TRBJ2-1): KAGVTQTPRYLIKTRGQQVTLSCSPISGHRSVSWYQQTPGQGLQFLFEYFSETQRNKGNFPGRFSGRQFSNSRSEMNVSTLELGDSALYLCASSSAGTSGRSYNEQFFGPGTRLTVL.

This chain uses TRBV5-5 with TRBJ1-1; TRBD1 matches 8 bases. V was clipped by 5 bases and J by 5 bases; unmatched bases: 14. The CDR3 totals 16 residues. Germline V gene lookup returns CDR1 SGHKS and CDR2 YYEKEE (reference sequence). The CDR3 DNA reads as TGTGCCAGCAGTGGACAGGGTTCGGGTAAGGGGACTGAAGCTTTCTTT. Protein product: CASSGQGSGKGTEAFF.

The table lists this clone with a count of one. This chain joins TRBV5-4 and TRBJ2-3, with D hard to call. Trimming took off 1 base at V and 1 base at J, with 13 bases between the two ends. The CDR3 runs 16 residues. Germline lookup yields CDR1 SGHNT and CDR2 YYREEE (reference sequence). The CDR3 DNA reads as TGTGCCAGCAGCTTGATGCTATCCCTAGGCACAGATACGCAGTATTTT. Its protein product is CASSLMLSLGTDTQYF.

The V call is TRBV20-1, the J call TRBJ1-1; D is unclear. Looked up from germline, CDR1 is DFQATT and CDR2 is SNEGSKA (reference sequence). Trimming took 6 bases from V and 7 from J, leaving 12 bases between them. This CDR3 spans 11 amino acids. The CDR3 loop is CSAPSRGEAFF. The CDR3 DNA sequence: TGCAGTGCACCAAGTCGAGGTGAAGCTTTCTTT.

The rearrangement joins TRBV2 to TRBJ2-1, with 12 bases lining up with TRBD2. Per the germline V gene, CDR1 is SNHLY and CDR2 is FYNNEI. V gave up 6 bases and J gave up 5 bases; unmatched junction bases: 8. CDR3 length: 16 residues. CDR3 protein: CASSDTRTSGNNEQFF. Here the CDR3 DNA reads TGTGCCAGCAGCGACACCCGGACTAGCGGGAACAATGAGCAGTTCTTC.

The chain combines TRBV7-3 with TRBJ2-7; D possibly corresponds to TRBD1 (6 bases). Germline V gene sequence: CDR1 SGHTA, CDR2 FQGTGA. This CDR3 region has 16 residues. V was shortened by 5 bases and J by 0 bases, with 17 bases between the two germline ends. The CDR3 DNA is TGTGCCAGCAGCCCGTCTAACGACAGGTACTCCTACGAGCAGTACTTC. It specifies CASSPSNDRYSYEQYF.

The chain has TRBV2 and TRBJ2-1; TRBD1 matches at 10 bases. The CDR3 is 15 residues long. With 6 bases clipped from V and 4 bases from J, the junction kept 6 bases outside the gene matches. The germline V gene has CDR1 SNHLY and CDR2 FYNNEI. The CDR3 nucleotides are TGTGCCAGCAGGGGCGGGGACAGGGGTTACAATGAGCAGTTCTTC. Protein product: CASRGGDRGYNEQFF.

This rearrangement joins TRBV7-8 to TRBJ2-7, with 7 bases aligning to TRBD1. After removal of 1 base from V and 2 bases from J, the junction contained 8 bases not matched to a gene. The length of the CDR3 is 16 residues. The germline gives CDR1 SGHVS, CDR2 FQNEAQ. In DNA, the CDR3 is TGTGCCAGCAGCTTAGTGAAGGGGGCTCTTCCCTACGAGCAGTACTTC. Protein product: CASSLVKGALPYEQYF.

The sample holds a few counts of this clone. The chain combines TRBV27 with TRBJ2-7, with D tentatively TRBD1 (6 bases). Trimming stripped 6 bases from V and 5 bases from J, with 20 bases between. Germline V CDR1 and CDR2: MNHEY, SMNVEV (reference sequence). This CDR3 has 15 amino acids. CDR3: CASSLRVGGRNEQYF. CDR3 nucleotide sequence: TGTGCCAGCAGCCTTAGGGTTGGGGGCAGGAACGAGCAGTACTTC.

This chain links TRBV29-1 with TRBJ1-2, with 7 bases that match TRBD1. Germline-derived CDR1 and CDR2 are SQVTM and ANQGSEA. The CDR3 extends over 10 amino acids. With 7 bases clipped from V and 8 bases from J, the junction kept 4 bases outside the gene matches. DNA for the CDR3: TGCAGCGCCGGGACAGAGGGCTACACCTTC. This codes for CSAGTEGYTF.

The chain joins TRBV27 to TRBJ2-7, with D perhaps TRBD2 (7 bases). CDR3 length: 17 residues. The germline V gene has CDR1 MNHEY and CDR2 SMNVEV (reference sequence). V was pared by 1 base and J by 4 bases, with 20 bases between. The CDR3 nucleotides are TGTGCCAGCAGTTTATTGACGGGACGAGGGGGGGCTTACGAGCAGTACTTC. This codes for CASSLLTGRGGAYEQYF.

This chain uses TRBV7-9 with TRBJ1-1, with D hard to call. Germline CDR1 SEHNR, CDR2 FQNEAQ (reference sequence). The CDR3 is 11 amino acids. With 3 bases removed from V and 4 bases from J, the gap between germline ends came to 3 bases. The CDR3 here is CASSLRTEAFF. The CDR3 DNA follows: TGTGCCAGCAGCTTGCGCACTGAAGCTTTCTTT.

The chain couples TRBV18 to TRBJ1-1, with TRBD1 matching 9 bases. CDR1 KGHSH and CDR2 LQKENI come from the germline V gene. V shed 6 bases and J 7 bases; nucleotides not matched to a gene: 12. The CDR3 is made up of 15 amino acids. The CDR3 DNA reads TGTGCCAGCTCTTACCATTCCGGGACAGGGCTTGAAGCTTTCTTT. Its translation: CASSYHSGTGLEAFF.

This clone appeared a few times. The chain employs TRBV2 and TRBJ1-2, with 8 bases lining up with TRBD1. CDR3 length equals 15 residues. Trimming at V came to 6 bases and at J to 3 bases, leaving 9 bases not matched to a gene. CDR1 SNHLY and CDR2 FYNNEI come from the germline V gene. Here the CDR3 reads CASRTRRGQDYGYTF. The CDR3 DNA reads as TGTGCCAGCAGGACACGCAGGGGGCAGGACTATGGCTACACCTTC. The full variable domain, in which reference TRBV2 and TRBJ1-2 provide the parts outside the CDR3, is EPEVTQTPSHQVTQMGQEVILRCVPISNHLYFYWYRQILGQKVEFLVSFYNNEISEKSEIFDDQFSVERPDGSNFTLKIRSTKLEDSAMYFCASRTRRGQDYGYTFGSGTRLTVV.

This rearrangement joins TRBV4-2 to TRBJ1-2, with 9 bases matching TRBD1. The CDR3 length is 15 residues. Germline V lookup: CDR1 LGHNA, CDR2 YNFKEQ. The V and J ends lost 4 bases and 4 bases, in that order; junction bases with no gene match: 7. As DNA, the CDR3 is TGTGCCAGCAGCCCACCTAAGACAGGGGGCTATGGCTACACCTTC. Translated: CASSPPKTGGYGYTF.

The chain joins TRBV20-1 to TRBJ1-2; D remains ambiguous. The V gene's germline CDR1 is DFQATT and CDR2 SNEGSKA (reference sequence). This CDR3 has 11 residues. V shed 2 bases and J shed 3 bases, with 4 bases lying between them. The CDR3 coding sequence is TGCAGTGCTAGACGTGACTATGGCTACACCTTC. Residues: CSARRDYGYTF.